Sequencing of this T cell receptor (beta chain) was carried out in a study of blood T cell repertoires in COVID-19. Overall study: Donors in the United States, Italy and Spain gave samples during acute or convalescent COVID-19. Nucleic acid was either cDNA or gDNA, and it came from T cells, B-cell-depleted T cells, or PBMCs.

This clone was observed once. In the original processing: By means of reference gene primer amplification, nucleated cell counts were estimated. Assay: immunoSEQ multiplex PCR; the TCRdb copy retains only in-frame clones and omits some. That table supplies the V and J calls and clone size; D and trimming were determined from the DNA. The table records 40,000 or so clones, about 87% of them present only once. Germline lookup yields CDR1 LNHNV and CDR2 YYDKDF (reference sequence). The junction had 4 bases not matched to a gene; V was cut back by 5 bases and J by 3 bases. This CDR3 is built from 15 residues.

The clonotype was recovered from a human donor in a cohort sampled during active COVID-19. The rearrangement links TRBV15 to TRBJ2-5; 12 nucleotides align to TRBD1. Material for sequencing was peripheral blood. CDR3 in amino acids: CATSFGTGGEETQYF. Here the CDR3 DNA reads TGTGCCACCAGCTTTGGGACAGGGGGCGAAGAGACCCAGTACTTC.